This TCR beta chain appears in the sequencing data of a study of cytomegalovirus exposure and HLA in healthy donors (dated by TCRdb to 2016 to 2017). Study-level background: A later analysis indicated that the 130 or so validation repertoires were generated on the platform also employed for the approximately 670 repertoires of the first cohort. The study aimed to test whether cataloging public T cell receptors could reveal signatures of past pathogen exposure. A separate validation cohort of about 110 different subjects was used in addition to the roughly 700-subject first cohort. To predict cytomegalovirus infection status, the study brought together high-throughput TCR immunosequencing, statistical association of individual TCRs with disease status, and machine learning.

V is reduced by 2 bases and J by 3 bases, leaving a spacing of 10 bases between them. From the cysteine up to the phenylalanine, the CDR3 has a length of 14 residues. Only the CDR3 DNA stays, 42 bases, in frame from base 1. From the germline V gene (reference sequence), CDR1 is LNHDA and CDR2 is SQIVND. About this clone itself: Its antigen is still unknown. Qualities for individual bases were not recorded, and no much larger clone is one base off.

Points the paper makes about the study in general: While some public TCRs were present in many individuals, most TCR sequences turned up only very rarely across donors. In vitro tests confirmed that three of the cytomegalovirus-associated TCR beta chains recognize cytomegalovirus antigens. The authors suggested that the approach could potentially be extended to other disease states and immunological phenotypes. All 120 or so repertoires were used to score co-occurrence in the validation cohort in a later analysis, because that analysis had no HLA typing for the cohort. In a later analysis, TCRs clustered in the first cohort were found to also tend to co-occur in the 120 or so validation repertoires, with approximately 95% of cluster scores above 0. The classifier was reported to diagnose cytomegalovirus status with high specificity and sensitivity in both the original and validation cohorts. The study gave a list of under 200 TCR beta chains associated with cytomegalovirus.

Donors formed part of the validation cohort, which comprised 95 to 150 subjects and was distinct from the first cohort of 666 subjects. Library preparation was by the immunoSEQ multiplex PCR assay. Concerning the study's data processing: A statistical classification framework was built to diagnose cytomegalovirus status from the catalog of TCR beta chain sequences. As stored in TCRdb, this immuneACCESS dataset retains in-frame rearrangements with V and J assigned. A fraction of the clones does not appear; measured against another copy, unresolved V genes explain less than half of the discrepancy, and the remainder lacks a known reason. For V, J and clone size, that table is used; D and trimming come from the DNA. Within this sample are about 98,000 clones, with 87% of them counted one time only. The ten largest clones capture approximately 5.8% of the sample.

The chain is made from TRBV19 and TRBJ2-5; 6 matching bases give a weak D call of TRBD2. This TCR was sampled from a young man in good health and CMV-seropositive. The sample was PBMCs. The base sequence is TGTGCCAGTAGTATACCGGGACTTGAAGAGACCCAGTACTTC. This gives the protein CASSIPGLEETQYF.